A single sample gave rise to the 2 T cell receptor beta chains below, sequenced in a study of blood T cell repertoires in COVID-19. Sequencing was performed with immunoSEQ multiplex PCR; in TCRdb, only in-frame clones are kept and a portion is missing. Seen here are 85,000 to 120,000 clones, roughly 81% observed once, and the top ten hold about 10%. The specimen sequenced was peripheral blood. These receptors were obtained from a man between 35 and 55 years old with active or convalescent COVID-19.

The gene calls are TRBV18 and TRBJ2-7, with D possibly being TRBD2 (6 bases). This CDR3 comprises 14 residues. Between the trimmed V and J ends, which lost 2 bases and 2 bases, there was a span of 10 bases. Germline CDR1 and CDR2: KGHSH and LQKENI. CDR3 nucleotides: TGTGCCAGCTCACCAGGAGGGCCCCCCTACGAGCAGTACTTC. Amino acids: CASSPGGPPYEQYF.

This clone came up many times. This rearrangement joins TRBV18 to TRBJ1-4, with 10 bases fitting TRBD1. The CDR3 is 16 amino acids. With V trimmed by 5 bases and J by 7 bases, 10 bases remained unmatched. Germline assignment: CDR1 KGHSH and CDR2 LQKENI. This chain's CDR3 is CASSSGLTGGSEKLFF. The CDR3 DNA sequence: TGTGCCAGCTCATCGGGTTTGACAGGGGGCTCTGAAAAACTGTTTTTT.